This TCR beta chain was profiled in a study of CD8 T cells in ankylosing spondylitis. Study-wide points: The authors found the disease-linked clones to be CD8+ and relatively rare in peripheral blood. A TCR beta motif made of fewer than ten highly homologous variants seemed typical of ankylosing spondylitis blood.

Quantitative 5'-RACE was performed with molecular barcodes, and it yielded the TCR beta libraries. MiXCR was run by TCRdb on the 5' RACE reads, yielding one entry per CDR3 protein. The data contain around 430,000 distinct CDR3 sequences, 15% to 20% of them singletons. Germline V gene data show CDR1 as SQVTM and CDR2 as ANQGSEA. CDR3 size: 12 residues. J lost 6 bases, V lost 7 bases, and 5 bases had no gene match. The sample holds a few counts of this clonotype. Its antigen is not known. The chain uses TRBV29-1 and TRBJ2-1; 8 bases map to TRBD1. This sequence originates from a male donor with ankylosing spondylitis. The source material was blood, either unsorted or a sorted T cell fraction (not recorded which). The CDR3 spells CSERQGSNEQFF. DNA for the CDR3: TGCAGCGAAAGACAGGGGAGCAATGAGCAGTTCTTC.